Listed below are T cell receptor beta chains from one sample, sequenced in a study of blood T cell repertoires in COVID-19. TCRdb's table, derived via immunoSEQ multiplex PCR, lists solely in-frame clones and lacks some. The sample shows some 200,000 clones, roughly 88% of them seen only once. Sequenced: peripheral blood. Receptor source: a woman older than 75 with acute or convalescent COVID-19. CDR3s leave out the opening cysteine and the closing phenylalanine or tryptophan. The order of the fields is clone size, V gene, CDR3 protein. Size values are once, few and many counts, or a class for expanded clones, and some rows have none.

clone size: .
V gene: TRBV5-6
CDR3 protein: ASSFYQQGANEKLF

clone size: .
V gene: TRBV2
CDR3 protein: ASAEREFYEQY

clone size: .
V gene: TRBV10-3
CDR3 protein: AITWATTPNNEQF

clone size: .
V gene: TRBV18
CDR3 protein: ASSLSDEQF

clone size: .
V gene: TRBV14
CDR3 protein: ASSQGYTSGRAGEQF

clone size: .
V gene: TRBV7-9
CDR3 protein: ASSLGGGVTYEQY

clone size: .
V gene: TRBV10-3
CDR3 protein: ATAWGQDSNQPQH

clone size: .
V gene: TRBV18
CDR3 protein: ASSPGGGASEQF

clone size: few
V gene: TRBV29-1
CDR3 protein: SVEYLAEAF

clone size: once
V gene: TRBV15
CDR3 protein: ATSRVTSEEQY

clone size: once
V gene: TRBV10-3
CDR3 protein: AISESGGSGNQPQH

clone size: .
V gene: TRBV11-3
CDR3 protein: ASSLGRGSDEQY

clone size: .
V gene: TRBV7-2
CDR3 protein: ASSLDPVTLQTGNTIY

clone size: .
V gene: TRBV25-1
CDR3 protein: ASSYSGGAYNEQF

clone size: .
V gene: TRBV5-6
CDR3 protein: ASSLVGGRDTQY

clone size: .
V gene: TRBV27
CDR3 protein: ASRKDRGSSGNTIY